The clone carrying this TCR beta chain occurred a few times. Antigen specificity is unknown. The protocol was immunoSEQ multiplex PCR, while the TCRdb copy is restricted to in-frame clones and leaves out a portion. The table includes approximately 120,000 clones, approximately 88% detected once. The data originate from a study of cytomegalovirus exposure and HLA in healthy donors. Study-level background: The use of the same platform for the roughly 130 validation repertoires and the roughly 670 first-cohort repertoires was reported by a later analysis.

Germline V CDR1 and CDR2: SEHNR, FQNEAQ (reference sequence). This CDR3 is built from 14 residues. V gave up 4 bases and J gave up 2 bases, with 12 bases separating them. Study-wide findings and caveats: Within the 120 or so validation repertoires, first-cohort TCR clusters tended to co-occur, according to a later analysis. There were three CMV-associated chains whose specificity for CMV antigens was confirmed in vitro.

The clonotype was recovered from a woman between 18 and 29 years old in good health and CMV-seronegative. Sequenced sample: PBMCs. The V gene is TRBV7-9, the J gene TRBJ2-7; possibly TRBD1 for D (6 bases). The CDR3 here is CASSYTDRTYEQYF. The CDR3 region has the DNA TGTGCCAGCAGCTACACGGACAGAACCTACGAGCAGTACTTC. Supplemented by reference TRBV7-9 and TRBJ2-7, the full variable domain reads DTGVSQNPRHKITKRGQNVTFRCDPISEHNRLYWYRQTLGQGPEFLTYFQNEAQLEKSRLLSDRFSAERPKGSFSTLEIQRTEQGDSAMYLCASSYTDRTYEQYFGPGTRLTVT.